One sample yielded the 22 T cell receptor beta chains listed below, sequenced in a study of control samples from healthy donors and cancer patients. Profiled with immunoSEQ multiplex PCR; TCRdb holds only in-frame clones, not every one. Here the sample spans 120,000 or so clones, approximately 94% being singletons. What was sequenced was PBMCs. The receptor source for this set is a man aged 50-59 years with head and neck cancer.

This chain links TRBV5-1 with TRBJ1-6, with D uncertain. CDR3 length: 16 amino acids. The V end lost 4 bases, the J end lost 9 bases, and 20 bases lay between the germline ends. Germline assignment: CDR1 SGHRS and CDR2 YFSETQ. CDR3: CASSDAHTGGSSPLHF. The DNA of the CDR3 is TGCGCCAGCAGCGACGCACATACGGGTGGGAGTTCACCCCTCCACTTT.

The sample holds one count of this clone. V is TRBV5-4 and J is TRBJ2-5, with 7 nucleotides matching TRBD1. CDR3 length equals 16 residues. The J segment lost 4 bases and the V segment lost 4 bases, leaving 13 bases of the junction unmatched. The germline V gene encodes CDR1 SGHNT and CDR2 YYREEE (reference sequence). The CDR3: CASSPRGGQRVETQYF. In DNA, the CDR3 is TGTGCCAGCAGCCCTCGAGGGGGCCAGAGGGTAGAGACCCAGTACTTC. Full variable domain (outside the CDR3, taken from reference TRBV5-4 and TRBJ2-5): ETGVTQSPTHLIKTRGQQVTLRCSSQSGHNTVSWYQQALGQGPQFIFQYYREEENGRGNFPPRFSGLQFPNYSSELNVNALELDDSALYLCASSPRGGQRVETQYFGPGTRLLVL.

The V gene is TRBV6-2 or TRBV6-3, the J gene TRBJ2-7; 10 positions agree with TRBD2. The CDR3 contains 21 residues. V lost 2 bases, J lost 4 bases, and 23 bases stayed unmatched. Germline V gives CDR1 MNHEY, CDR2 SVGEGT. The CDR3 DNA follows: TGTGCCAGCAGTTACGAACCGAGCAGACACGGTGAGAGCGGGGGGGTGTACGAGCAGTACTTC. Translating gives CASSYEPSRHGESGGVYEQYF.

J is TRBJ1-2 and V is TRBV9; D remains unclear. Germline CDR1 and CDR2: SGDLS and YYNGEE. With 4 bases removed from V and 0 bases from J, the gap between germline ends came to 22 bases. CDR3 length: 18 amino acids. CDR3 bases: TGTGCCAGCAGCCTAGGACCTAGTGAAATCCTCGCTAACTATGGCTACACCTTC. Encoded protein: CASSLGPSEILANYGYTF.

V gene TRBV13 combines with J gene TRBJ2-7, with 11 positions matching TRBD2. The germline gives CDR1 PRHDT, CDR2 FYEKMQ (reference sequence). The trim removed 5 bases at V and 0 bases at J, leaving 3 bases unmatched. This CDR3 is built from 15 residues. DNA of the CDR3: TGTGCCAGCAGCCCCGGGACTAGCGGCTCCTACGAGCAGTACTTC. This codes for CASSPGTSGSYEQYF.

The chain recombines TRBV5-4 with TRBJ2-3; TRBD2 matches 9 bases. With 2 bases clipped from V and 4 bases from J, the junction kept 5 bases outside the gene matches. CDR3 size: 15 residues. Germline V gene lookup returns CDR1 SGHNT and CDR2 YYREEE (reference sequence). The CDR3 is CASSFRGGAPDTQYF. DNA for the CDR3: TGTGCCAGCAGCTTCCGCGGGGGGGCCCCAGATACGCAGTATTTT.

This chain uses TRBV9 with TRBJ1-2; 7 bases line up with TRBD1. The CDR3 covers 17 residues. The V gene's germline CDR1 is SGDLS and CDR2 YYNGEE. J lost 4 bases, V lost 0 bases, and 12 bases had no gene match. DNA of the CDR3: TGTGCCAGCAGCGTAGAGGACAGGACTGATTGGGGCTATGGCTACACCTTC. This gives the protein CASSVEDRTDWGYGYTF.

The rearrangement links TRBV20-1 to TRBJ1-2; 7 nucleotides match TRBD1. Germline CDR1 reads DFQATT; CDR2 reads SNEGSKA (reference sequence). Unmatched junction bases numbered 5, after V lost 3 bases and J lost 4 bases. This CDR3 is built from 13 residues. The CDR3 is CSASTGEGYGYTF. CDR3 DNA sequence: TGCAGTGCTAGTACAGGGGAGGGCTATGGCTACACCTTC.

For the CDR3, the DNA is TGTGCCAGCAGTTTGACGTCGATCACAGATACGCAGTATTTT. Its protein is CASSLTSITDTQYF. The V and J genes are TRBV6-6 and TRBJ2-3, with D unresolved. Germline CDR1 MNHNY, CDR2 SVGAGI (reference sequence). V was shortened by 4 bases and J by 2 bases, with 10 bases between the two germline ends. This CDR3 has 14 amino acids.

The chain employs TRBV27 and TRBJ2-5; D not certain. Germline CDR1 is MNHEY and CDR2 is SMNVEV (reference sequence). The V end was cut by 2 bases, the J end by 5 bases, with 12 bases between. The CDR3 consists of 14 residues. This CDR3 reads CASSLIDRRETQYF. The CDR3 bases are TGTGCCAGCAGTTTAATCGACCGACGTGAGACCCAGTACTTC.

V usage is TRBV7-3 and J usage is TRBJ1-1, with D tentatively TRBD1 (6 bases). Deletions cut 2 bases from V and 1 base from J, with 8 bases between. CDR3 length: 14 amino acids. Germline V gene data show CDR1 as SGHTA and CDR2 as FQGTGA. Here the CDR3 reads CASSLGGQNTEAFF. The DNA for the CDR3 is TGTGCCAGCAGCTTAGGGGGACAGAACACTGAAGCTTTCTTT.

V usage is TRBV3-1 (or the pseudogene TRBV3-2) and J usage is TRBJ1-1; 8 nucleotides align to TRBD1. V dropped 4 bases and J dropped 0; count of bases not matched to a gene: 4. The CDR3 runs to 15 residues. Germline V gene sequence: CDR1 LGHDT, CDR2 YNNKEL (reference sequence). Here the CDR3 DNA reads TGTGCCAGCAGCCCATGGACAGGGCTGAACACTGAAGCTTTCTTT. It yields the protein CASSPWTGLNTEAFF.

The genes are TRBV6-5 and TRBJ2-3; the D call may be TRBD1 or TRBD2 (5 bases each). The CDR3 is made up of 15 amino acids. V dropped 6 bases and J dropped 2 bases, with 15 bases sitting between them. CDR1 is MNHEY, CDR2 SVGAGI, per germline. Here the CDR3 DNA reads TGTGCCAGCAGACCGGGACCCCGGGCCACAGATACGCAGTATTTT. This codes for CASRPGPRATDTQYF.

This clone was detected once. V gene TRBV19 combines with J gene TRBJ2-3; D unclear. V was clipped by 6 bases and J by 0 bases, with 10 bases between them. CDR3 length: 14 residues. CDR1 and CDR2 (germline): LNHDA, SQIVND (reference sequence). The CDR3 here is CASRPGESTDTQYF. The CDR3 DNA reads TGTGCCAGTAGACCCGGAGAGAGCACAGATACGCAGTATTTT.

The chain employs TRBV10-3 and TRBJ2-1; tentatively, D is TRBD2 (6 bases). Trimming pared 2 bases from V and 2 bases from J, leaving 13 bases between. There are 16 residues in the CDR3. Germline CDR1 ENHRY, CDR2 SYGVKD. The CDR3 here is CAISEMVWGAYNEQFF. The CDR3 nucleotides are TGTGCCATCAGTGAGATGGTGTGGGGGGCCTACAATGAGCAGTTCTTC.

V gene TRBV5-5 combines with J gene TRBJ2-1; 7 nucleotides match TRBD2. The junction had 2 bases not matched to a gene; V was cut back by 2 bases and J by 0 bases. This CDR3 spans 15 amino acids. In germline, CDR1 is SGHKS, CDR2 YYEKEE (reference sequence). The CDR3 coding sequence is TGTGCCAGCAGCTTAGCGGGGAGCTCCTACAATGAGCAGTTCTTC. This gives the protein CASSLAGSSYNEQFF.

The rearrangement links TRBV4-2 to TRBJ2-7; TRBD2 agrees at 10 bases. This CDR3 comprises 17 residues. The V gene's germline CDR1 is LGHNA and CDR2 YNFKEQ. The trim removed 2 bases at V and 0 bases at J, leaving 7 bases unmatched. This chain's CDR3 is CASSQPTGLADSYEQYF. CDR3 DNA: TGTGCCAGCAGCCAACCTACAGGACTAGCGGACTCCTACGAGCAGTACTTC.

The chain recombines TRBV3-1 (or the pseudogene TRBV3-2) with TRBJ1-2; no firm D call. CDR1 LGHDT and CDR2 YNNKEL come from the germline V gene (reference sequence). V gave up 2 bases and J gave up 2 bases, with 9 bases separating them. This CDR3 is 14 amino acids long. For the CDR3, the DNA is TGTGCCAGCAGCCAAAGAACCACGAACTATGGCTACACCTTC. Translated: CASSQRTTNYGYTF.

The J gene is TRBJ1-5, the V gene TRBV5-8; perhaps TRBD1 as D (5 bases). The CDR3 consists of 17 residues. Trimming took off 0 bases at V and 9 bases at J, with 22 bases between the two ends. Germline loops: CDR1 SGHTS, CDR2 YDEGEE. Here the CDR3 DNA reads TGTGCCAGCAGCTTGGCCGGCCCCGGTCGGCGTGGGGGGCCCCAGCATTTT. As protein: CASSLAGPGRRGGPQHF.

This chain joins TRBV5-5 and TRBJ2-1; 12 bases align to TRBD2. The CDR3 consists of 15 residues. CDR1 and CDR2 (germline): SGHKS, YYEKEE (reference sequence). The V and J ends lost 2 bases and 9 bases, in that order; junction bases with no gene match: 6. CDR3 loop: CASSFRLAGVSEQFF. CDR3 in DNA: TGTGCCAGCAGCTTTCGACTAGCGGGGGTGAGTGAGCAGTTCTTC.

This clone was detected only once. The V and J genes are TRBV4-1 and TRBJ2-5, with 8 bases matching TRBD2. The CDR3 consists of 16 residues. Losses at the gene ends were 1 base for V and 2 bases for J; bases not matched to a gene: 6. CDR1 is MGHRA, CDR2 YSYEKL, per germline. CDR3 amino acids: CASSQVQRGRQETQYF. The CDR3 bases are TGCGCCAGCAGCCAAGTTCAGCGGGGGAGGCAAGAGACCCAGTACTTC.

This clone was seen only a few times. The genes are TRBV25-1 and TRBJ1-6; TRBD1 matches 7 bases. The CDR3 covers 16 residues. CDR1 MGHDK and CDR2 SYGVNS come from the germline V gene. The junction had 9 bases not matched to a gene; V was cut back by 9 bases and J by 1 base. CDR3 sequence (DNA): TGTGCCAGTATGAGTTCAGGGGGTTCCTATAATTCACCCCTCCACTTT. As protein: CASMSSGGSYNSPLHF.